One and the same sample provided the 23 T cell receptor beta chains below, sequenced in a study of metastatic and nonmetastatic thyroid tumors. With MiXCR, TCRdb called clones anew from the PCR reads. The sample lists around 38,000 clones; roughly 26% were seen once. There were no patients who had received any treatment before thyroid surgery. The material sequenced was blood. The origin of the receptors is a female donor with papillary thyroid cancer or a benign thyroid nodule (not recorded which). Some clones in this sample may be carry-over from other donors' samples.

The table lists this clone with many counts. The same CDR3 can be traced to other DNA sequences in this sample. CDR3 loop: CSARDPGTGDTQYF. In DNA, the CDR3 is TGCAGTGCTAGAGATCCGGGAACAGGGGATACGCAGTATTTT. The chain couples TRBV20-1 to TRBJ2-3; D perhaps matches TRBD1 (6 bases). The CDR3 length is 14 residues. Germline V lookup: CDR1 DFQATT, CDR2 SNEGSKA (reference sequence). Trimming took 0 bases from V and 6 from J, leaving 13 bases between them.

The table lists this clone with a few counts. This rearrangement joins TRBV11-2 to TRBJ2-7; a possible D gene is TRBD2 (6 bases). The CDR3 consists of 13 residues. V lost 5 bases, J lost 3 bases, and 11 bases lay in between. Germline CDR1 reads SGHAT; CDR2 reads FQNNGV. CDR3 in amino acids: CASSIGGVYEQYF. The CDR3 nucleotides are TGTGCCAGCAGCATTGGAGGGGTCTACGAGCAGTACTTC.

The V call is TRBV28, the J call TRBJ1-1; unclear D gene. V was trimmed by 7 bases and J by 0 bases, leaving 9 bases between them. CDR1 and CDR2 (germline): MDHEN, SYDVKM. This CDR3 region has 13 residues. The CDR3 loop reads CASTLPMNTEAFF. DNA for the CDR3: TGTGCCAGCACTCTACCCATGAACACTGAAGCTTTCTTT.

This clone was recorded only once. The chain's CDR3 is CSASGTSGSKPSYEQYF. The CDR3, as DNA: TGCAGTGCTTCCGGGACTAGCGGGAGTAAGCCTTCCTACGAGCAGTACTTC. The chain links TRBV20-1 to TRBJ2-7, with 14 bases lining up with TRBD2. Germline V gives CDR1 DFQATT, CDR2 SNEGSKA (reference sequence). V was clipped by 5 bases and J by 1 base; unmatched bases: 10. This CDR3 is 17 amino acids long.

The J gene is TRBJ1-3, the V gene TRBV5-1; D may be TRBD1 (5 bases). The CDR3 length is 15 residues. CDR1 is SGHRS, CDR2 YFSETQ, per germline. The V gene lost 0 bases and the J gene lost 3 bases, with 10 bases spanning the gap. As DNA, the CDR3 is TGCGCCAGCAGCTTGGACCACAGGCTTGGAAACACCATATATTTT. This codes for CASSLDHRLGNTIYF.

This clone was detected ten times or more. The chain is built from TRBV12-3 or TRBV12-4 and TRBJ2-2; no clear D. Trimming shortened V by 2 bases and J by 7 bases, and 11 bases separated the two germline ends. The CDR3 is 14 amino acids. CDR3 loop: CASSLRAKDGELFF. DNA of the CDR3: TGTGCCAGCAGTTTAAGGGCTAAGGACGGGGAGCTGTTTTTT.

This clone has at least ten counts. A much larger clone sits a single nucleotide away, making a read error possible. Additional DNA sequences in this sample encode the identical CDR3. The V and J genes are TRBV3-1 and TRBJ1-1; D gene unclear. CDR3 length: 17 amino acids. V was shortened by 0 bases and J by 9 bases, with 23 bases between the two germline ends. In germline, CDR1 is LGHDT, CDR2 YNNKEL (reference sequence). The CDR3 is CASSQDAARRSGIKAFF. The CDR3 DNA is TGTGCCAGCAGCCAAGATGCGGCGAGGCGCTCTGGCATTAAAGCTTTCTTT.

The J gene is TRBJ2-7, the V gene TRBV28; D is perhaps TRBD1 (6 bases). This CDR3 spans 14 amino acids. Germline V lookup: CDR1 MDHEN, CDR2 SYDVKM. V shed 1 base and J shed 4 bases, with 11 bases lying between them. The CDR3 region has the DNA TGTGCCAGCAGTTTATCCAATACAGGGTACGAGCAGTACTTC. Its translation is CASSLSNTGYEQYF.

This clone was observed a few times. The junction differs from germline at one of its ends, possibly a read error. The rearrangement joins TRBV28 to TRBJ2-1; a possible D gene is TRBD2 (6 bases). The CDR3 runs to 16 residues. Germline-derived CDR1 and CDR2 are MDHEN and SYDVKM. The CDR3 sequence: CARSLETRGSVNEQFF. The DNA of the CDR3 is TGTGCCAGAAGTTTGGAGACTAGAGGGAGCGTCAATGAGCAGTTCTTC. Full variable domain (remainder filled in from reference TRBV28 and TRBJ2-1): DVKVTQSSRYLVKRTGEKVFLECVQDMDHENMFWYRQDPGLGLRLIYFSYDVKMKEKGDIPEGYSVSREKKERFSLILESASTNQTSMYLCARSLETRGSVNEQFFGPGTRLTVL.

As regards this clone: This could be a read error, since a much larger clone is one nucleotide away. The chain has TRBV11-1 and TRBJ2-3, with a weak D call TRBD2 (6 bases). The length of the CDR3 is 15 residues. V lost 1 base and J lost 3, with 11 bases in between. Germline CDR1 SGHAT, CDR2 FQDESV (reference sequence). The CDR3 protein is CASSLEGRWTDTQYF. Written as DNA, the CDR3 is TGTGCCAGCAGCTTAGAGGGGAGGTGGACAGATACGCAGTATTTT.

This clone was seen ten or more times. The V call is TRBV5-5, the J call TRBJ1-2; 8 bases fit TRBD1. The CDR3 contains 12 residues. Germline CDR1 SGHKS, CDR2 YYEKEE (reference sequence). After removal of 3 bases from V and 10 bases from J, the junction contained 5 bases not matched to a gene. In DNA, the CDR3 is TGTGCCAGCAGCTCCCCGACAGGGGCCTACACCTTC. Translated, it gives CASSSPTGAYTF.

Relative to its sample, this clone is medium-sized (0.01 to 0.1%). The rearrangement uses TRBV27 and TRBJ2-1; possible D gene TRBD1, 6 bases. With 6 bases removed from V and 0 bases from J, the gap between germline ends came to 15 bases. The CDR3 is 16 amino acids. The germline V gene has CDR1 MNHEY and CDR2 SMNVEV (reference sequence). The CDR3 DNA sequence: TGTGCCAGCAGCTTCGAAGCGGACAGCTCCTACAATGAGCAGTTCTTC. It yields the protein CASSFEADSSYNEQFF.

This chain links TRBV7-3 with TRBJ2-3; TRBD1 or TRBD2 may be the D gene (5 bases each). CDR3 size: 14 residues. Trimming pared 5 bases from V and 1 base from J, leaving 10 bases between. Per the germline V gene, CDR1 is SGHTA and CDR2 is FQGTGA. CDR3 sequence: CASSERGRTDTQYF. The CDR3 DNA reads as TGTGCCAGCAGCGAGAGGGGACGCACAGATACGCAGTATTTT.

This clone was seen at least ten times. This chain connects TRBV2 to TRBJ2-5; D is unresolved. Between the trimmed V and J ends, which lost 1 base and 4 bases, there was a span of 13 bases. Germline assignment: CDR1 SNHLY and CDR2 FYNNEI. This CDR3 comprises 15 residues. CDR3 sequence: CASSEGRTPGETQYF. The CDR3 DNA reads as TGTGCCAGCAGTGAAGGCCGGACCCCAGGAGAGACCCAGTACTTC. Complete variable domain (other parts from reference TRBV2 and TRBJ2-5): EPEVTQTPSHQVTQMGQEVILRCVPISNHLYFYWYRQILGQKVEFLVSFYNNEISEKSEIFDDQFSVERPDGSNFTLKIRSTKLEDSAMYFCASSEGRTPGETQYFGPGTRLLVL.

V gene TRBV5-6 combines with J gene TRBJ2-6; no definite D call. The germline CDR1 and CDR2 sequences are SGHDT and YYEEEE. This CDR3 contains 16 residues. V lost 2 bases, J lost 0 bases, and 9 bases lay in between. CDR3: CASSFSVSSGANVLTF. The CDR3 DNA sequence: TGTGCCAGCAGCTTCAGCGTCTCCTCTGGGGCCAACGTCCTGACTTTC.

This clone was observed at least ten times. The chain carries TRBV5-1 and TRBJ1-6; 10 bases are a match to TRBD1. The trim removed 3 bases at V and 9 bases at J, leaving 3 bases unmatched. The CDR3 is made up of 14 amino acids. Germline V CDR1 and CDR2: SGHRS, YFSETQ. CDR3 nucleotide sequence: TGCGCCAGCAGCTCGGGACAGGGGATTTCACCCCTCCACTTT. Translating gives CASSSGQGISPLHF.

A few counts support this clone. This chain connects TRBV6-1 to TRBJ2-3; D call uncertain. The germline V gene encodes CDR1 MNHNS and CDR2 SASEGT. The CDR3 extends over 16 amino acids. V gave up 6 bases and J gave up 8 bases, with 24 bases separating them. The CDR3 DNA is TGTGCCAGCAGCAGCGTGACACCCCGAAAGATTGGTACGCAGTATTTT. It encodes CASSSVTPRKIGTQYF.

The chain combines TRBV7-3 with TRBJ1-6; D may be TRBD1 (5 bases). Germline CDR1 is SGHTA and CDR2 is FQGTGA. The CDR3 covers 15 residues. The V end lost 6 bases, the J end lost 8 bases, and 17 bases lay between the germline ends. DNA of the CDR3: TGTGCCAGCAGATTTGGGGGGAATGAATATTCACCCCTCCACTTT. Translation: CASRFGGNEYSPLHF.

This clone was found many times. Other DNA sequences in the same sample also yield this CDR3. The CDR3 DNA is TGCAGCGTTGAGTCCCAGGGGGGGGGCTACACCTTC. Its translation: CSVESQGGGYTF. V and J are TRBV29-1 and TRBJ1-2; TRBD1 matches 7 bases. In germline, CDR1 is SQVTM, CDR2 ANQGSEA. This CDR3 has 12 amino acids. J gave up 8 bases and V 3 bases, and 6 bases lay outside the gene matches.

V and J are TRBV5-1 and TRBJ2-1; 8 bases are a match to TRBD1. The CDR3 totals 15 residues. Germline assignment: CDR1 SGHRS and CDR2 YFSETQ. V trimming: 2 bases; J trimming: 6 bases; junction bases outside the gene matches: 7. The CDR3, as DNA: TGCGCCAGCAGCTTTGGGGGACAGGAAGTCAATGAGCAGTTCTTC. This translates into CASSFGGQEVNEQFF.

This clone came up many times. The rearrangement uses TRBV19 and TRBJ2-5; no clear D. CDR1 is LNHDA, CDR2 SQIVND, per germline (reference sequence). The CDR3 is 13 residues long. The V end lost 4 bases, the J end lost 0 bases, and 6 bases lay between the germline ends. This CDR3 is CASSRSYQETQYF. DNA of the CDR3: TGTGCCAGTAGTAGAAGTTACCAAGAGACCCAGTACTTC. The variable domain in full, with the rest retrieved from reference TRBV19 and TRBJ2-5, is DGGITQSPKYLFRKEGQNVTLSCEQNLNHDAMYWYRQDPGQGLRLIYYSQIVNDFQKGDIAEGYSVSREKKESFPLTVTSAQKNPTAFYLCASSRSYQETQYFGPGTRLLVL.

This clone has more than one count but fewer than ten. The V call is TRBV24-1, the J call TRBJ2-3, with D perhaps TRBD1 (5 bases). This CDR3 region has 14 residues. Germline CDR1 is KGHDR and CDR2 is SFDVKD. V gave up 4 bases and J gave up 10 bases, with 17 bases separating them. CDR3 loop: CATSEGRASKPQYF. In DNA, the CDR3 is TGTGCCACCAGTGAGGGCAGGGCATCGAAGCCGCAGTATTTT.

This clone appeared many times. The V gene is TRBV7-8, the J gene TRBJ2-1, with a possible D match to TRBD1 (5 bases). Trimming left V 5 bases short and J 4 bases short, with 15 bases between. The germline CDR1 and CDR2 sequences are SGHVS and FQNEAQ. This CDR3 is 15 amino acids long. The CDR3: CASSQGRSPYNEQFF. The CDR3 coding sequence is TGTGCCAGCAGCCAGGGCAGATCACCTTACAATGAGCAGTTCTTC. The entire variable domain, with the rest obtained from reference TRBV7-8 and TRBJ2-1, is as follows: GAGVSQSPRYKVAKRGQDVALRCDPISGHVSLFWYQQALGQGPEFLTYFQNEAQLDKSGLPSDRFFAERPEGSVSTLKIQRTQQEDSAVYLCASSQGRSPYNEQFFGPGTRLTVL.